This T cell receptor beta chain was sequenced during a study of blood T cell repertoires in COVID-19. Overall study context: Whether acute or convalescent, the COVID-19 samples came from the United States, Italy and Spain. PBMCs, B-cell-depleted T cells, or T cells were the source of the cDNA or gDNA that made up the material.

Study processing details: Estimated nucleated cell counts came from reference gene primer amplification. TCRdb's copy holds only in-frame clones and misses some; the assay was immunoSEQ multiplex PCR. The V and J calls and clone size are taken from that table; D and trimming were inferred from the DNA. Of about 300,000 clones listed, approximately 90% are singletons. In Seattle, patients joined the study during active infection and were tracked longitudinally. This clonotype originated in a young woman with COVID-19, enrolled during active disease. Specimen: peripheral blood.

In DNA, the CDR3 is TGTGCCAGCAGTAACTCTGGGGACAGCTACAATGAGCAGTTCTTC. This translates into CASSNSGDSYNEQFF. The rearrangement joins TRBV2 to TRBJ2-1; TRBD1 matches at 7 bases. The V gene's germline CDR1 is SNHLY and CDR2 FYNNEI. CDR3 length: 15 amino acids. J gave up 3 bases and V 5 bases, and 7 bases lay outside the gene matches.